This section outlines one T cell receptor beta chain sequence together with its context. The antigen remains unidentified. This specimen belongs to a study of T cell repertoires in cytomegalovirus infection. The CDR3 extends over 14 amino acids. Trimming left V 3 bases short and J 7 bases short, with 13 bases between. The V gene's germline CDR1 is SGHTA and CDR2 FQGNSA. A single record per CDR3 protein comes from TCRdb applying MiXCR to the reads. Of hundreds of thousands of distinct CDR3 sequences listed, about 28% were seen once; the top ten hold over 15%. This specimen consisted of cultured PBMCs, obtained from culture after CMV antigen stimulation. The receptor was derived from a human donor in good health (CMV status not recorded). Some clones in this sample may be carry-over from other donors' samples. The chain is built from TRBV7-2 and TRBJ2-4; the D gene is possibly TRBD1 (6 bases). The CDR3 is CASSFDRTPNIQYF. The CDR3 nucleotides are TGTGCCAGCAGCTTCGACAGGACTCCCAACATTCAGTACTTC.